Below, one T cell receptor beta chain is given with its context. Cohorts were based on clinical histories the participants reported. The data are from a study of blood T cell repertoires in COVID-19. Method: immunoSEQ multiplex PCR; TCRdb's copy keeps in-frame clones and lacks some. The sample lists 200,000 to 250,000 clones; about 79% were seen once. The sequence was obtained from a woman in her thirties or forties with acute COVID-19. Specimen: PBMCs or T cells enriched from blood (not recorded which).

The CDR3 DNA reads TGTGCCTCCTCGGGGGAGGCCGAGCAGTACTTC. It specifies CASSGEAEQYF. This sequence joins TRBV6-4 and TRBJ2-7; weak D call: TRBD2 (6 bases). There are 11 residues in the CDR3. Germline V CDR1 and CDR2: MRHNA, SNTAGT. Trimming took off 11 bases at V and 6 bases at J, with 14 bases between the two ends.